This is a list of T cell receptor beta chains from one sample in a study of T-cell memory formation after mild COVID-19. TCRdb reanalysed the 5' RACE reads using MiXCR and keeps one entry per CDR3 protein. The table lists under 650,000 distinct CDR3 sequences, approximately 19% of them singletons. Sequencing was carried out using PBMCs or a T cell subset sorted from them (not recorded which). Source of these receptors: an adult woman who had mild COVID-19 (a few samples of this study predate the infection). Cell type and time point are not known. The CDR3 runs from the conserved cysteine through the conserved F or W. D genes are given only for firm matches. Rows give clone size only sometimes, using once, few, many, or a class for an expanded clone.

len: 17
j_gene: TRBJ1-2
abundance: NA
d_gene: TRBD1
v_gene: TRBV6-5
CDR3nt: TGTGCCAGCAGTTACTCGGTGCGGGGACAGCCCCACTTTGGCTACACCTTC
CDR3aa: CASSYSVRGQPHFGYTF

len: 16
j_gene: TRBJ2-1
abundance: few
d_gene: NA
v_gene: TRBV24-1
CDR3nt: TGTGCCACCAGTGGCCCGAGTGTGTACGGGGGCAATGAGCAGTTCTTC
CDR3aa: CATSGPSVYGGNEQFF

len: 15
j_gene: TRBJ2-5
abundance: NA
d_gene: TRBD1
v_gene: TRBV4-1
CDR3nt: TGCGCCAGCAGCCAGGGAGACAGGGGACAGGAGACCCAGTACTTC
CDR3aa: CASSQGDRGQETQYF

len: 15
j_gene: TRBJ2-7
abundance: NA
d_gene: TRBD2
v_gene: TRBV16
CDR3nt: TGTGCCAGCAGCCGGGAGGGGACCCTCACCTACGAGCAGTACTTC
CDR3aa: CASSREGTLTYEQYF

len: 17
j_gene: TRBJ2-3
abundance: few
d_gene: NA
v_gene: TRBV5-6
CDR3nt: TGTGCCAGCAGCTTGCGGGCTACAGGGATGAGCACGGATACGCAGTATTTT
CDR3aa: CASSLRATGMSTDTQYF

len: 15
j_gene: TRBJ2-1
abundance: NA
d_gene: TRBD2
v_gene: TRBV11-1
CDR3nt: TGTGCCAGCAGCCCCTCTAGCGGCTCCTACAATGAGCAGTTCTTC
CDR3aa: CASSPSSGSYNEQFF

len: 17
j_gene: TRBJ1-2
abundance: NA
d_gene: NA
v_gene: TRBV5-1
CDR3nt: TGCGCCAGCAGCTTCGAACCGGGGCAGTCGGCCGGCTATGGCTACACCTTC
CDR3aa: CASSFEPGQSAGYGYTF

len: 15
j_gene: TRBJ2-2
abundance: NA
d_gene: NA
v_gene: TRBV7-9
CDR3nt: TGTGCCAGCAGCTTAGAACCTTGGGCCGGCGGGGAGCTGTTTTTT
CDR3aa: CASSLEPWAGGELFF

len: 15
j_gene: TRBJ2-7
abundance: NA
d_gene: TRBD2
v_gene: TRBV3-1
CDR3nt: TGTGCCAGCAGCCGGGGTGGTAGCGGGAGCTACGAGCAGTACTTC
CDR3aa: CASSRGGSGSYEQYF

len: 15
j_gene: TRBJ2-6
abundance: few
d_gene: NA
v_gene: TRBV13
CDR3nt: TGTGCCAGCAGCTCCGGGACCACTGGGGCCAACGTCCTGACTTTC
CDR3aa: CASSSGTTGANVLTF

len: 15
j_gene: TRBJ2-3
abundance: NA
d_gene: TRBD1
v_gene: TRBV24-1
CDR3nt: TGTGCCACCAGTGATCTCGACAAACCAGGGGGTACGCAGTATTTT
CDR3aa: CATSDLDKPGGTQYF

len: 15
j_gene: TRBJ2-3
abundance: NA
d_gene: NA
v_gene: TRBV9
CDR3nt: TGTGCCAGCAGCGCGGGGGGCTACAACACAGATACGCAGTATTTT
CDR3aa: CASSAGGYNTDTQYF

len: 15
j_gene: TRBJ1-2
abundance: few
d_gene: NA
v_gene: TRBV14
CDR3nt: TGTGCCAGCAGCCAAGTTCCAACAGGGCCCTATGGCTACACCTTC
CDR3aa: CASSQVPTGPYGYTF

len: 15
j_gene: TRBJ1-6
abundance: many
d_gene: NA
v_gene: TRBV19
CDR3nt: TGTGCCAGTAGCACCTTCAGGGACCGAAATTCACCCCTCCACTTT
CDR3aa: CASSTFRDRNSPLHF

len: 12
j_gene: TRBJ1-2
abundance: NA
d_gene: NA
v_gene: TRBV6-2/TRBV6-3
CDR3nt: TGTGCCAGCTGGACTGCCGTTGGTGGCTACACCTTC
CDR3aa: CASWTAVGGYTF

len: 14
j_gene: TRBJ2-7
abundance: NA
d_gene: TRBD2
v_gene: TRBV20-1
CDR3nt: TGCAGTGCAAGCCTTGCGGGAGGGCTATACGAGCAGTACTTC
CDR3aa: CSASLAGGLYEQYF

len: 14
j_gene: TRBJ2-1
abundance: few
d_gene: NA
v_gene: TRBV12-3/TRBV12-4
CDR3nt: TGTGCCGTGCGTCGGCGACTAGGTATCGGTGAGCAGTTCTTC
CDR3aa: CAVRRRLGIGEQFF

len: 16
j_gene: TRBJ1-5
abundance: NA
d_gene: TRBD1
v_gene: TRBV5-1
CDR3nt: TGCGCCAGCAGCTTGGAAGGGGGCGCAGGCAATCAGCCCCAGCATTTT
CDR3aa: CASSLEGGAGNQPQHF

len: 13
j_gene: TRBJ2-1
abundance: NA
d_gene: NA
v_gene: TRBV7-3
CDR3nt: TGTGCCAGCAGCTTAGCCGCATCCGCGGAGCAGTTCTTC
CDR3aa: CASSLAASAEQFF

len: 16
j_gene: TRBJ1-6
abundance: few
d_gene: TRBD1
v_gene: TRBV7-2
CDR3nt: TGTGCCAGCAGCTTAGTGGGGACAGGGGGAAATTCACCCCTCCACTTT
CDR3aa: CASSLVGTGGNSPLHF

len: 15
j_gene: TRBJ2-2
abundance: once
d_gene: NA
v_gene: TRBV6-5
CDR3nt: TGTGCCAGCAACCCAGAGGGGGGGTGGCACGGGGAGCTGTTTTTT
CDR3aa: CASNPEGGWHGELFF

len: 15
j_gene: TRBJ1-6
abundance: NA
d_gene: NA
v_gene: TRBV30
CDR3nt: TGTGCCTGGAGTTTGGGGAGCTCCTATAATTCACCCCTCCACTTT
CDR3aa: CAWSLGSSYNSPLHF

len: 16
j_gene: TRBJ2-1
abundance: NA
d_gene: NA
v_gene: TRBV12-3/TRBV12-4
CDR3nt: TGTGCCAGCAGACCGCGGGGCGGGGGCTACTACAATGAGCAGTTCTTC
CDR3aa: CASRPRGGGYYNEQFF

len: 12
j_gene: TRBJ1-3
abundance: many
d_gene: NA
v_gene: TRBV7-9
CDR3nt: TGTGCCAGCAGCTTAGAGGGAAACACCATATATTTT
CDR3aa: CASSLEGNTIYF

len: 14
j_gene: TRBJ2-7
abundance: NA
d_gene: TRBD2
v_gene: TRBV18
CDR3nt: TGTGCCAGCTCACCACCGAGCGGGATCTACGAGCAGTACTTC
CDR3aa: CASSPPSGIYEQYF

len: 15
j_gene: TRBJ1-2
abundance: NA
d_gene: NA
v_gene: TRBV7-8
CDR3nt: TGTGCCAGCAGCTTGGGGCAGACACTTAACTATGGCTACACCTTC
CDR3aa: CASSLGQTLNYGYTF

len: 14
j_gene: TRBJ1-5
abundance: NA
d_gene: NA
v_gene: TRBV7-9
CDR3nt: TGTGCCAGCAGCTTTTATTACACGAATCAGCCCCAGCATTTT
CDR3aa: CASSFYYTNQPQHF

len: 13
j_gene: TRBJ2-1
abundance: NA
d_gene: NA
v_gene: TRBV3-1
CDR3nt: TGTGCCAGCAGCCAACGTAGCCTTGGTGAGCAGTTCTTC
CDR3aa: CASSQRSLGEQFF

len: 12
j_gene: TRBJ2-7
abundance: few
d_gene: TRBD2
v_gene: TRBV29-1
CDR3nt: TGCAGCGTTGACGATCGGGGGGACGAGCAGTACTTC
CDR3aa: CSVDDRGDEQYF

len: 13
j_gene: TRBJ1-2
abundance: NA
d_gene: NA
v_gene: TRBV12-3/TRBV12-4
CDR3nt: TGTGCCAGCAGTTCGGTACGGAGTCATGGCTACACCTTC
CDR3aa: CASSSVRSHGYTF

len: 13
j_gene: TRBJ2-5
abundance: NA
d_gene: TRBD2
v_gene: TRBV24-1
CDR3nt: TGTGCCACCAGGGGAGCGGGAAGAGAGACCCAGTACTTC
CDR3aa: CATRGAGRETQYF

len: 19
j_gene: TRBJ2-1
abundance: few
d_gene: NA
v_gene: TRBV27
CDR3nt: TGTGCCAGCAGTCCAGTCCGGGACAACCGACAGAGCTCCTACAATGAGCAGTTCTTC
CDR3aa: CASSPVRDNRQSSYNEQFF

len: 12
j_gene: TRBJ2-7
abundance: many
d_gene: NA
v_gene: TRBV6-2/TRBV6-3
CDR3nt: TGTGCCAGCACGGACAGCCCCTACGAGCAGTACTTC
CDR3aa: CASTDSPYEQYF

len: 14
j_gene: TRBJ1-1
abundance: many
d_gene: TRBD1
v_gene: TRBV5-1
CDR3nt: TGCGCCAGCAGCTTGGGGCAGGGGGCTGATGAAGCTTTCTTT
CDR3aa: CASSLGQGADEAFF

len: 17
j_gene: TRBJ2-3
abundance: few
d_gene: TRBD2
v_gene: TRBV28
CDR3nt: TGTGCCAGCAGTTTGGGAGTTGCGGGGGGAAGCACAGATACGCAGTATTTT
CDR3aa: CASSLGVAGGSTDTQYF

len: 16
j_gene: TRBJ2-1
abundance: NA
d_gene: TRBD2
v_gene: TRBV5-1
CDR3nt: TGCGCCAGCAGTAGAGGAGGCGGGGGGGCCTTGAATGAGCAGTTCTTC
CDR3aa: CASSRGGGGALNEQFF

len: 15
j_gene: TRBJ2-1
abundance: NA
d_gene: NA
v_gene: TRBV3-1
CDR3nt: TGTGCCAGCAGTGAGAGGGGGTTCTCCTACAATGAGCAGTTCTTC
CDR3aa: CASSERGFSYNEQFF

len: 12
j_gene: TRBJ2-5
abundance: few
d_gene: NA
v_gene: TRBV12-3/TRBV12-4
CDR3nt: TGTGCCAGCAGTTTTGGACTAGAGACCCAGTACTTC
CDR3aa: CASSFGLETQYF

len: 11
j_gene: TRBJ2-1
abundance: NA
d_gene: NA
v_gene: TRBV3-1
CDR3nt: TGTGCCAGCAGCCAGCGGCGGGAGCAGTTCTTC
CDR3aa: CASSQRREQFF

len: 14
j_gene: TRBJ2-7
abundance: few
d_gene: NA
v_gene: TRBV4-1
CDR3nt: TGCGCCAGCAGCCCGACTGTAAAGCCTCTCGAGCAGTACTTC
CDR3aa: CASSPTVKPLEQYF

len: 15
j_gene: TRBJ2-3
abundance: NA
d_gene: NA
v_gene: TRBV6-5
CDR3nt: TGTGCCAGCAGTTACAAGCAGACTAGCACAGATACGCAGTATTTT
CDR3aa: CASSYKQTSTDTQYF

len: 16
j_gene: TRBJ2-3
abundance: NA
d_gene: TRBD2
v_gene: TRBV11-2
CDR3nt: TGTGCCAGCAGCTTACTACTAGCGGAGAGCACAGATACGCAGTATTTT
CDR3aa: CASSLLLAESTDTQYF

len: 13
j_gene: TRBJ2-3
abundance: few
d_gene: NA
v_gene: TRBV15
CDR3nt: TGTGCCACCGCACTAGCTAGCACAGATACGCAGTATTTT
CDR3aa: CATALASTDTQYF

len: 12
j_gene: TRBJ2-5
abundance: NA
d_gene: NA
v_gene: TRBV7-9
CDR3nt: TGTGCCAGCACCCGGGGCTCCGAGACCCAGTACTTC
CDR3aa: CASTRGSETQYF

len: 15
j_gene: TRBJ1-1
abundance: NA
d_gene: NA
v_gene: TRBV3-1
CDR3nt: TGTGCCAGCAGCCAAGCTCGGGGGGCGAACACTGAAGCTTTCTTT
CDR3aa: CASSQARGANTEAFF

len: 14
j_gene: TRBJ2-4
abundance: few
d_gene: TRBD1
v_gene: TRBV2
CDR3nt: TGTGCCAGCAGTGACCAGGGACAGGTTGACATTCAGTACTTC
CDR3aa: CASSDQGQVDIQYF

len: 13
j_gene: TRBJ2-4
abundance: NA
d_gene: NA
v_gene: TRBV6-6
CDR3nt: TGTGCCATTGATGAGGGCAGAAAAAACATTCAGTACTTC
CDR3aa: CAIDEGRKNIQYF

len: 18
j_gene: TRBJ1-3
abundance: NA
d_gene: NA
v_gene: TRBV12-3/TRBV12-4
CDR3nt: TGTGCCAGCAGTCACCCGTTGGGGGACGGACCCTCTGGAAACACCATATATTTT
CDR3aa: CASSHPLGDGPSGNTIYF

len: 15
j_gene: TRBJ2-1
abundance: few
d_gene: NA
v_gene: TRBV7-2
CDR3nt: TGTGCCAGCAGCTTAGAGCGTCAAACCTACAATGAGCAGTTCTTC
CDR3aa: CASSLERQTYNEQFF

len: 13
j_gene: TRBJ2-7
abundance: many
d_gene: NA
v_gene: TRBV29-1
CDR3nt: TGCAGCGTTGAAGATCTTTACCTGGACGAGCAGTACTTC
CDR3aa: CSVEDLYLDEQYF

len: 16
j_gene: TRBJ2-7
abundance: NA
d_gene: NA
v_gene: TRBV4-1
CDR3nt: TGCGCCAGCAGCCAAGTCCTTACGGGAGAGACAAACGAGCAGTACTTC
CDR3aa: CASSQVLTGETNEQYF